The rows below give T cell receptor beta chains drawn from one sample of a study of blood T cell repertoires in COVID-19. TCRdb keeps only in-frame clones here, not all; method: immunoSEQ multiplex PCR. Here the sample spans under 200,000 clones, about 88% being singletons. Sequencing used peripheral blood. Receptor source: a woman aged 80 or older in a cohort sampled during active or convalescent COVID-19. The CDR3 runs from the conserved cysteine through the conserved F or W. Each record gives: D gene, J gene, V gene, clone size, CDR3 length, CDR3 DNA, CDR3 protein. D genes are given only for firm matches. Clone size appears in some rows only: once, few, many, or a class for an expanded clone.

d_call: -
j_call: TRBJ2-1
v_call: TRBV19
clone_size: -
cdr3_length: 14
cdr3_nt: TGTGCCAGTAGTTCCTCGACTCTTTACAATGAGCAGTTCTTC
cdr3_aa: CASSSSTLYNEQFF

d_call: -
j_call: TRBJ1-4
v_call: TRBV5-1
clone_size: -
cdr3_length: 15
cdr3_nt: TGCGCCAGCAGCTTGGGGACAAAACGGGAGGAAAAACTGTTTTTT
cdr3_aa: CASSLGTKREEKLFF

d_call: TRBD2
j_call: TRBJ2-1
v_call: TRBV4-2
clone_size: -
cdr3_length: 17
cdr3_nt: TGTGCCAGCAGCTCTCCCCTTAGCGGGAGGTCCCGCAATGAGCAGTTCTTC
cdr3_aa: CASSSPLSGRSRNEQFF

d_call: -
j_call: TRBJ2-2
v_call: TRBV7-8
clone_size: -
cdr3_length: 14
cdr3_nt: TGTGCCAGCAGCTTAGACAGGCGATCCGGGGAGCTGTTTTTT
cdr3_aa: CASSLDRRSGELFF

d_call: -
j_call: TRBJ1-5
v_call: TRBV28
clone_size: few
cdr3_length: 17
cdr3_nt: TGTGCCAGCAGTTTAGCCCCCTACAGCGGGGTGAGTCAGCCCCAGCATTTT
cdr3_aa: CASSLAPYSGVSQPQHF

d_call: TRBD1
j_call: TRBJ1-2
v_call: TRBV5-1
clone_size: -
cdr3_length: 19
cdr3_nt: TGCGCCAGCAGCTTGGCCATCAGCCCGGGACAGGGACCCAACTATGGCTACACCTTC
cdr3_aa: CASSLAISPGQGPNYGYTF

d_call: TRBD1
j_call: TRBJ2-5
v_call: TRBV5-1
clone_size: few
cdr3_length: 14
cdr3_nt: TGCGCCAGCAGTGGACAGGGGCTCCAAGAGACCCAGTACTTC
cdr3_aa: CASSGQGLQETQYF

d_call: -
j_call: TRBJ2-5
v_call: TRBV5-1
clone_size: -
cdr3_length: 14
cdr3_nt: TGCGCCAGCAGCTTGGCCGAGGCAGAAGAGACCCAGTACTTC
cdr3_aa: CASSLAEAEETQYF

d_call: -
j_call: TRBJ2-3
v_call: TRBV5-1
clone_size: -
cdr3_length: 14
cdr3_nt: TGCGCCAGCAGCCCAAACCTCAGTGGAGATACGCAGTATTTT
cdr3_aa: CASSPNLSGDTQYF

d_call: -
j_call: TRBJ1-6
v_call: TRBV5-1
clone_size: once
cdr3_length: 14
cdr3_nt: TGCGCCAGCAGCTCGACCGAAGACTTATCACCCCTCCACTTT
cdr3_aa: CASSSTEDLSPLHF

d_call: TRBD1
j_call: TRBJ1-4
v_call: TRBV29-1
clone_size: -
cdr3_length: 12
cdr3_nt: TGCAGCGTGTCAGGGGGCGATGAAAAACTGTTTTTT
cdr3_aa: CSVSGGDEKLFF

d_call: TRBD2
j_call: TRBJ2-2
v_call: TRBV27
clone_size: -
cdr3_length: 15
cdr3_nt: TGTGCCAGCTACTTGGGCGGGGGGGCTCGCGGGGAGCTGTTTTTT
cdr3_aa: CASYLGGGARGELFF

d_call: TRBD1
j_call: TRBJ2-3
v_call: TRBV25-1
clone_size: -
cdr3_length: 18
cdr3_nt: TGTGCCAGCAGTGAATATTACAAGGGGGCCCCCAGCACAGATACGCAGTATTTT
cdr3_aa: CASSEYYKGAPSTDTQYF

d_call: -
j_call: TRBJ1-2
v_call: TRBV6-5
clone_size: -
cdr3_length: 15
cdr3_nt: TGTGCCAGCAGCCAACGGGGTGCCAGTAACTATGGCTACACCTTC
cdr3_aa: CASSQRGASNYGYTF

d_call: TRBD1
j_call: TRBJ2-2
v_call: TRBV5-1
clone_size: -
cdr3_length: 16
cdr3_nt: TGCGCCAGCAGCTTGGGAACAGGGGGTAGCACCGGGGAGCTGTTTTTT
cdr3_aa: CASSLGTGGSTGELFF

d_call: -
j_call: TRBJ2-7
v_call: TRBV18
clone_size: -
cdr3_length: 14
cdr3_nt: TGTGCCAGCTCACCACCCGGGGGAGCCTACGAGCAGTACTTC
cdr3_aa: CASSPPGGAYEQYF

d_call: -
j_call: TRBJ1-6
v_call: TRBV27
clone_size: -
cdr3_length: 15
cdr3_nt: TGTGCCAGCAGTTTTGGAGGGTCCTATAATTCACCCCTCCACTTT
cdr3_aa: CASSFGGSYNSPLHF

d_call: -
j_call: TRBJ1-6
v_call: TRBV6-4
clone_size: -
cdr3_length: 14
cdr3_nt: TGTGCCAGCAGAAGCGGCACCGACAATTCACCCCTCCACTTT
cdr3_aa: CASRSGTDNSPLHF

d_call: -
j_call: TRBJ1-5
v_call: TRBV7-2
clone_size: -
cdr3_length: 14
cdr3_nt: TGTGCCAGCAGCTTAGGTTACTCGGGGCAGCCCCAGCATTTT
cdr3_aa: CASSLGYSGQPQHF

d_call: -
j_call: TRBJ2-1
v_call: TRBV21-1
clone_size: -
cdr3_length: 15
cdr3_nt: TGTGCCAGCAGCAAAGGGGCTCCTCGAAGGAATGAGCAGTTCTTC
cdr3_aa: CASSKGAPRRNEQFF

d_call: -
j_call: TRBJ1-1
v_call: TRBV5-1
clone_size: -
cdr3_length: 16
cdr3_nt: TGCGCCACCAAGGCTCAGTGGACAGTCATGAACACTGAAGCTTTCTTT
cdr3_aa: CATKAQWTVMNTEAFF

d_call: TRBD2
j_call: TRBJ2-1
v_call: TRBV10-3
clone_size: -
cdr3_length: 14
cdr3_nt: TGTGCCATCAGCAGTAGCGGGATTTACAATGAGCAGTTCTTC
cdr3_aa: CAISSSGIYNEQFF

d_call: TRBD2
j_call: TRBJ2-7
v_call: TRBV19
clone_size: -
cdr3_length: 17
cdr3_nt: TGTGCCAGTAGTCAAAGAGAAACCGGGACTAGGACATACGAGCAGTACTTC
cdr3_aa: CASSQRETGTRTYEQYF

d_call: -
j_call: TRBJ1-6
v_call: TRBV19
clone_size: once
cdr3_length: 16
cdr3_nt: TGTGCCAGTAGTATAGCCCAGCGGGGCGATAATTCACCCCTCCACTTT
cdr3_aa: CASSIAQRGDNSPLHF

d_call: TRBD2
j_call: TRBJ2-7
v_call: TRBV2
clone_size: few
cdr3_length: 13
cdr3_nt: TGTGCCGGTAGCGGGGGGCTATCCTACGAGCAGTACTTC
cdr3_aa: CAGSGGLSYEQYF